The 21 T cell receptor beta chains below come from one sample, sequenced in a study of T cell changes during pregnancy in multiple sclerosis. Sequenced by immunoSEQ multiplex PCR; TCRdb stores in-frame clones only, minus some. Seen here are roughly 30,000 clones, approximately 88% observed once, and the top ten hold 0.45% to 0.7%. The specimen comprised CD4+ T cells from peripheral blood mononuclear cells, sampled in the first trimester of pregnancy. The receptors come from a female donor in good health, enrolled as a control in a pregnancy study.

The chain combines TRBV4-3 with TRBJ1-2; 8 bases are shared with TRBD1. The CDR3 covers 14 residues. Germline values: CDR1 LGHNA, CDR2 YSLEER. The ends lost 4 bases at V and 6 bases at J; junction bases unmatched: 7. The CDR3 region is CASSRLTGDNGYTF. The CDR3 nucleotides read TGCGCCAGCAGCCGCTTGACAGGGGACAATGGCTACACCTTC.

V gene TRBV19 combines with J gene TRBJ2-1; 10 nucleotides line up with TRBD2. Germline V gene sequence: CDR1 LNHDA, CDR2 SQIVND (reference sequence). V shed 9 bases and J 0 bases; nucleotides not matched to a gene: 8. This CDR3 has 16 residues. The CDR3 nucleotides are TGTGCCAGACCGGGACTAGCGAACCTCTCCTACAATGAGCAGTTCTTC. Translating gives CARPGLANLSYNEQFF.

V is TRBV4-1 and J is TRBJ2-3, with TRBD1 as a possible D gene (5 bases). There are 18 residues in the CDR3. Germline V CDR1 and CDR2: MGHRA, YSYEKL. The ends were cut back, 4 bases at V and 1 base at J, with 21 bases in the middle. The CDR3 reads CASSPTLWGVDGTDTQYF. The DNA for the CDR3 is TGCGCCAGCAGCCCGACCCTTTGGGGCGTTGACGGCACAGATACGCAGTATTTT.

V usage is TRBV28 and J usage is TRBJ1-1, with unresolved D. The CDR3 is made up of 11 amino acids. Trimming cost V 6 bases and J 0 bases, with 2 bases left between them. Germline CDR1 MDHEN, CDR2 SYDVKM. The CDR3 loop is CASSVNTEAFF. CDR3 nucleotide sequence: TGTGCCAGCAGCGTGAACACTGAAGCTTTCTTT.

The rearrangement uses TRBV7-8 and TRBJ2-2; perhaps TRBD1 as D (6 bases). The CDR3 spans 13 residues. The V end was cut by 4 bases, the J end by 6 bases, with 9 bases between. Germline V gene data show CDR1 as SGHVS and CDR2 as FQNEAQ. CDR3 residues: CASSSQGSGELFF. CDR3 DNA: TGTGCCAGCAGCTCACAGGGTTCCGGGGAGCTGTTTTTT.

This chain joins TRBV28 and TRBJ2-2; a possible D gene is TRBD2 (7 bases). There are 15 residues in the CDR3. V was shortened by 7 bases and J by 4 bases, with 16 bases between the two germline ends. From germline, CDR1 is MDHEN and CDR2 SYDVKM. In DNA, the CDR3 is TGTGCCAGCATAGGCGGGGGCCAGGGCACCGGGGAGCTGTTTTTT. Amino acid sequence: CASIGGGQGTGELFF.

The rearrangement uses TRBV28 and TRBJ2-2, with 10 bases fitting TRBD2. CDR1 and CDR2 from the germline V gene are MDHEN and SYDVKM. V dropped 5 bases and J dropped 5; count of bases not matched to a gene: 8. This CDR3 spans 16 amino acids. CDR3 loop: CASSTSGTGGTGELFF. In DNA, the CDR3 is TGTGCCAGCAGTACTAGCGGGACAGGCGGAACCGGGGAGCTGTTTTTT.

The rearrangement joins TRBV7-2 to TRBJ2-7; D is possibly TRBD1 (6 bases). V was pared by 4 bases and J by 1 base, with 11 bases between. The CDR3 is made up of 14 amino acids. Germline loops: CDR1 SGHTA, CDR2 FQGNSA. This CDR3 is CASSSNRASYEQYF. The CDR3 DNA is TGTGCCAGCAGCTCAAACAGGGCGTCCTACGAGCAGTACTTC.

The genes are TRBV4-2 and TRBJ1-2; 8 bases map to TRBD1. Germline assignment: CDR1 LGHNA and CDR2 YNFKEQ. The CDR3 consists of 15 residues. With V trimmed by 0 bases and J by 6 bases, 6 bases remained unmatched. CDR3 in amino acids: CASSQDLGQGDGYTF. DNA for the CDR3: TGTGCCAGCAGCCAAGACCTAGGACAGGGAGATGGCTACACCTTC.

In nucleotides, the CDR3 is TGTGCCATCAGTGAAAGTATTGGACTAGCGGAAAAACCCTACGAGCAGTACTTC. Its protein product is CAISESIGLAEKPYEQYF. This chain links TRBV10-3 with TRBJ2-7; 10 positions agree with TRBD2. The germline gives CDR1 ENHRY, CDR2 SYGVKD. Trimming cost V 3 bases and J 2 bases; bases outside gene matches: 13. CDR3 length equals 18 residues.

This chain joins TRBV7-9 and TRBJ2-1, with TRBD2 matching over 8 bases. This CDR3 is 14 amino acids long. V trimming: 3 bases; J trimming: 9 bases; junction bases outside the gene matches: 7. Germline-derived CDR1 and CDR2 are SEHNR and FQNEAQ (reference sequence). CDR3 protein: CASSLWRGDSEQFF. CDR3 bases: TGTGCCAGCAGCTTGTGGCGGGGGGATAGTGAGCAGTTCTTC.

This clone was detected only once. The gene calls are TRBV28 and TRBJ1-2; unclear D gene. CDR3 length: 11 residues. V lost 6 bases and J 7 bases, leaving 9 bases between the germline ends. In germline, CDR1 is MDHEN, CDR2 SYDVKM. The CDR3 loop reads CASRLEAGYTF. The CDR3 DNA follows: TGTGCCAGCAGGCTCGAAGCTGGCTACACCTTC.

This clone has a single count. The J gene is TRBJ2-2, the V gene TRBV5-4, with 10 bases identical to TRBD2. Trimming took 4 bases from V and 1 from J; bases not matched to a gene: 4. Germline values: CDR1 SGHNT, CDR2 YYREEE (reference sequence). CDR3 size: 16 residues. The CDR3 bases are TGTGCCAGCAGCACGGGACTAGCGCTGAACACCGGGGAGCTGTTTTTT. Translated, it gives CASSTGLALNTGELFF. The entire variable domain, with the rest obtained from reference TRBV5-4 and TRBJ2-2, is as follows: ETGVTQSPTHLIKTRGQQVTLRCSSQSGHNTVSWYQQALGQGPQFIFQYYREEENGRGNFPPRFSGLQFPNYSSELNVNALELDDSALYLCASSTGLALNTGELFFGEGSRLTVL.

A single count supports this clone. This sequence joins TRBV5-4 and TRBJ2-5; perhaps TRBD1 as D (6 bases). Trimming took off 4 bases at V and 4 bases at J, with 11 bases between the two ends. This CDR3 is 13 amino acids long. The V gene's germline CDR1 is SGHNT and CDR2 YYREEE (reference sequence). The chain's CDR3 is CASSLTRGETQYF. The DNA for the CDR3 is TGTGCCAGCAGCCTAACCAGGGGAGAGACCCAGTACTTC.

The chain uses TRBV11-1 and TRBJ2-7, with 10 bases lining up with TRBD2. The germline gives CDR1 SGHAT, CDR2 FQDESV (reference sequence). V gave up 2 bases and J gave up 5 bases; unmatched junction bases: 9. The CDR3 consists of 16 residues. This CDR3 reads CASSLWGAGLANEQYF. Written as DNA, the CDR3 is TGTGCCAGCAGCTTATGGGGTGCGGGACTAGCGAACGAGCAGTACTTC.

CDR3 region: CASSNTRDSQETQYF. The CDR3 DNA follows: TGTGCCAGCAGCAATACAAGGGACAGCCAAGAGACCCAGTACTTC. The J gene is TRBJ2-5, the V gene TRBV4-2; 7 bases map to TRBD1. The CDR3 is 15 residues long. In germline, CDR1 is LGHNA, CDR2 YNFKEQ. V lost 5 bases and J lost 1; bases outside the gene matches: 7.

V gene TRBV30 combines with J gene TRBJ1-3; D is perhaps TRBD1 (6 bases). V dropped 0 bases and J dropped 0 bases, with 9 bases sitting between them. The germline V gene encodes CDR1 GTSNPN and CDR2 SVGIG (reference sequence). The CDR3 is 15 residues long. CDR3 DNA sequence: TGTGCCTGGAGTGTAGACAGGTTCTCTGGAAACACCATATATTTT. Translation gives CAWSVDRFSGNTIYF.

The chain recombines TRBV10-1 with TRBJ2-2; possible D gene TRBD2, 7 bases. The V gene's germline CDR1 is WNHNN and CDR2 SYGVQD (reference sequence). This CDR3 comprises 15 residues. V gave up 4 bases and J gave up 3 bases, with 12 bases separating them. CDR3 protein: CASSGGGADTGELFF. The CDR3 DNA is TGCGCCAGCAGTGGGGGGGGCGCGGACACCGGGGAGCTGTTTTTT.

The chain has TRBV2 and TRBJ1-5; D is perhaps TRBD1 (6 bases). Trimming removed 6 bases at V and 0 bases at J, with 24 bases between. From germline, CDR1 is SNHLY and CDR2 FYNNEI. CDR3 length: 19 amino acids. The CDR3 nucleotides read TGTGCCAGCAGCCAAACCTCGGGACAAGGACACTATAGCAATCAGCCCCAGCATTTT. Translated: CASSQTSGQGHYSNQPQHF.

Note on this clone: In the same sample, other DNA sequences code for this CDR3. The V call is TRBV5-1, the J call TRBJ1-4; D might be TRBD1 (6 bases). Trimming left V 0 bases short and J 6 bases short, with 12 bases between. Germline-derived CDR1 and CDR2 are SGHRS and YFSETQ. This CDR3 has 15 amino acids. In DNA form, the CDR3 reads TGCGCCAGCAGCTTGGCAGGGGCGAGGGATGAAAAACTGTTTTTT. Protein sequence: CASSLAGARDEKLFF. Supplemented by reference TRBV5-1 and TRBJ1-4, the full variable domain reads KAGVTQTPRYLIKTRGQQVTLSCSPISGHRSVSWYQQTPGQGLQFLFEYFSETQRNKGNFPGRFSGRQFSNSRSEMNVSTLELGDSALYLCASSLAGARDEKLFFGSGTQLSVL.

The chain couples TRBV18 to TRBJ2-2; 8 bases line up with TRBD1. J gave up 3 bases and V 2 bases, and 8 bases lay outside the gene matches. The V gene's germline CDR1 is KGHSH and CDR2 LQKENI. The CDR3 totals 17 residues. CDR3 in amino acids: CASSPKVTGGDTGELFF. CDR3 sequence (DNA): TGTGCCAGCTCACCAAAAGTCACAGGGGGAGACACCGGGGAGCTGTTTTTT.